This record concerns one TCR beta chain sequence. This specimen belongs to a study of radiation and T cells in renal cell carcinoma. Produced via immunoSEQ multiplex PCR; TCRdb's table is partial and in-frame only. The table includes under 150,000 clones, 80% to 90% detected once. Time point meaning: blood 2 weeks post-SBRT. Treatment here: 15 Gy SBRT to primary tumor, nephrectomy 4 weeks later. V lost 0 bases to trimming and J lost 4 bases, with 13 bases between them. There are 15 residues in the CDR3. From germline, CDR1 is SGHDT and CDR2 YYEEEE. The sample consisted of blood, taken from a patient whose treatment included radiotherapy and nephrectomy. The chain employs TRBV5-6 and TRBJ1-1; perhaps TRBD1 as D (6 bases). This receptor was identified in a woman aged 55-70 years with renal cell carcinoma. The CDR3 sequence is CASSLGGQGSTEAFF. As DNA, the CDR3 is TGTGCCAGCAGCTTGGGGGGGCAGGGATCCACTGAAGCTTTCTTT.